The 8 T cell receptor beta chains presented below share a single source sample, sequenced in a study of blood T cell repertoires in COVID-19. The data were produced by immunoSEQ multiplex PCR, yet TCRdb's version contains in-frame clones alone and is incomplete. The data hold 100,000 to 150,000 clones, with roughly 90% observed a single time. Sequenced material: peripheral blood. These receptors all come from a man in his 70s with active COVID-19.

The rearrangement links TRBV5-5 to TRBJ2-7; possible D gene TRBD2, 6 bases. V lost 4 bases to trimming and J lost 0 bases, with 14 bases between them. The CDR3 consists of 15 residues. Germline loops: CDR1 SGHKS, CDR2 YYEKEE (reference sequence). For the CDR3, the DNA is TGTGCCAGCAGCCGCACGGGGGTCAGCTCCTACGAGCAGTACTTC. Residues: CASSRTGVSSYEQYF. Based on the CDR3 plus reference TRBV5-5 and TRBJ2-7, the full variable domain is DAGVTQSPTHLIKTRGQQVTLRCSPISGHKSVSWYQQVLGQGPQFIFQYYEKEERGRGNFPDRFSARQFPNYSSELNVNALLLGDSALYLCASSRTGVSSYEQYFGPGTRLTVT.

The chain has TRBV6-5 and TRBJ2-2, with 10 bases lining up with TRBD1. CDR3 length: 15 residues. Germline V gene lookup returns CDR1 MNHEY and CDR2 SVGAGI. V dropped 6 bases and J dropped 6; count of bases not matched to a gene: 7. DNA of the CDR3: TGTGCCAGCAGGGCGGGACAGGGGAAAGCCGGGGAGCTGTTTTTT. Protein product: CASRAGQGKAGELFF.

This clone appeared a few times. This chain connects TRBV6-2 or TRBV6-3 to TRBJ1-5; TRBD1 might be the D (6 bases). Per germline, CDR1 MNHEY and CDR2 SVGEGT. The CDR3 sequence is 15 residues long. V gave up 6 bases and J gave up 3 bases, with 15 bases separating them. The CDR3 reads CASSLGTPVNQPQHF. CDR3 DNA: TGTGCCAGCAGCCTCGGGACACCCGTCAATCAGCCCCAGCATTTT.

The rearrangement joins TRBV2 to TRBJ2-7, with a possible D match to TRBD1 (7 bases). The germline CDR1 and CDR2 sequences are SNHLY and FYNNEI. V was pared by 6 bases and J by 2 bases, with 20 bases between. This CDR3 contains 16 residues. DNA of the CDR3: TGTGCCAGCAGGGCAAGGTGGGCAGGGGGGACCTACGAGCAGTACTTC. This codes for CASRARWAGGTYEQYF.

This chain uses TRBV5-1 with TRBJ2-7, with D tentatively TRBD2 (6 bases). The CDR3 runs 16 residues. The V end was cut by 4 bases, the J end by 0 bases, with 17 bases between. Germline CDR1 reads SGHRS; CDR2 reads YFSETQ. The CDR3 DNA sequence: TGCGCCAGCAGCCGCGGCGGGGTCCGGAGCTCCTACGAGCAGTACTTC. It specifies CASSRGGVRSSYEQYF.

This clone came up a few times. This sequence joins TRBV7-8 and TRBJ2-3; TRBD1 is a possible D gene (6 bases). This CDR3 has 16 amino acids. Germline V CDR1 and CDR2: SGHVS, FQNEAQ. With 7 bases removed from V and 1 base from J, the gap between germline ends came to 18 bases. The CDR3 loop reads CASTLPGVGGTDTQYF. As DNA, the CDR3 is TGTGCCAGCACTTTACCAGGGGTTGGGGGCACAGATACGCAGTATTTT.

The CDR3 DNA reads as TGTGCCAGCAGTTCGGGACAGAAACGCACCGGGGAGCTGTTTTTT. This translates into CASSSGQKRTGELFF. J is TRBJ2-2 and V is TRBV6-2 or TRBV6-3; 7 nucleotides align to TRBD1. CDR1 MNHEY and CDR2 SVGEGT come from the germline V gene. CDR3 size: 15 residues. Germline trimming cut 4 bases from V and 4 bases from J; bases unmatched to any gene: 6.

This chain uses TRBV2 with TRBJ2-7, with D maybe TRBD1 (6 bases). The V and J ends lost 3 bases and 4 bases respectively, with 10 bases between them. The CDR3 spans 13 residues. Per the germline V gene, CDR1 is SNHLY and CDR2 is FYNNEI. CDR3 DNA: TGTGCCAGCAGTGATTTACAGGGTTACGAGCAGTACTTC. It translates to CASSDLQGYEQYF.